These 19 T cell receptor beta chains came from one sample sequenced in a study of relationships among human T cell subsets. From mRNA, alpha and beta CDR3 regions were amplified using semiquantitative ARM-PCR. Exponential amplification used communal superprimers after tagged nested gene-specific primers in ARM-PCR. TCRdb ran MiXCR on the multiplex PCR reads and lists one entry per CDR3 protein. The table has some 16,000 distinct CDR3 sequences, about three fifths seen once. Material for sequencing was total T cells sorted from blood. The receptor source for this set is a man aged 35 to 55 in good health.

The chain combines TRBV11-2 with TRBJ2-7, with D unclear. The germline V gene has CDR1 SGHAT and CDR2 FQNNGV. V lost 0 bases, J lost 0 bases, and 6 bases lay in between. The CDR3 runs to 14 residues. CDR3 amino acids: CASSLEHSSYEQYF. CDR3 bases: TGTGCCAGCAGCTTAGAGCACAGCTCCTACGAGCAGTACTTC.

The chain combines TRBV4-1 with TRBJ1-5; D might be TRBD1 (6 bases). With 1 base removed from V and 5 bases from J, the gap between germline ends came to 9 bases. The CDR3 has 14 amino acids. Germline CDR1 reads MGHRA; CDR2 reads YSYEKL. The CDR3 bases are TGCGCCAGCAGCCAAGGGCCAGGGGATCAGCCCCAGCATTTT. Its protein product is CASSQGPGDQPQHF.

The chain has TRBV6-6 and TRBJ2-7; D is perhaps TRBD2 (5 bases). The CDR3 has 15 amino acids. Per germline, CDR1 MNHNY and CDR2 SVGAGI (reference sequence). Trimming pared 5 bases from V and 6 bases from J, leaving 20 bases between. The CDR3 here is CASSHLANRPSEQYF. CDR3 DNA sequence: TGTGCCAGCAGTCATCTAGCAAACCGCCCTTCCGAGCAGTACTTC.

This clonotype was counted between two and nine times. The chain is built from TRBV5-1 and TRBJ2-7; TRBD2 agrees at 11 bases. V shed 4 bases and J 1 base; nucleotides not matched to a gene: 7. The germline CDR1 and CDR2 sequences are SGHRS and YFSETQ. The CDR3 contains 16 residues. The CDR3 reads CASSPLAGGGSYEQYF. In DNA form, the CDR3 reads TGCGCCAGCAGCCCCCTAGCGGGGGGAGGTTCCTACGAGCAGTACTTC.

This clonotype was found a few times. The chain links TRBV10-3 to TRBJ2-7; 9 bases match TRBD1. This CDR3 contains 13 residues. J gave up 3 bases and V 8 bases, and 5 bases lay outside the gene matches. Germline CDR1 and CDR2: ENHRY and SYGVKD. The CDR3 DNA is TGTGCCATCTTACCGGGACAGGGCTACGAGCAGTACTTC. The encoded protein is CAILPGQGYEQYF.

This clonotype was found a few times. The V gene is TRBV25-1, the J gene TRBJ1-2; tentative D call: TRBD1 (6 bases). This CDR3 contains 13 residues. Trimming removed 4 bases at V and 6 bases at J, with 12 bases between. In germline, CDR1 is MGHDK, CDR2 SYGVNS. The CDR3 loop is CASSGNHRDGYTF. The DNA for the CDR3 is TGTGCCAGCAGTGGGAATCACAGGGATGGCTACACCTTC.

V is TRBV11-2 and J is TRBJ2-7; the match to TRBD2 covers 8 bases. Germline loops: CDR1 SGHAT, CDR2 FQNNGV. Germline trimming cut 3 bases from V and 0 bases from J; bases unmatched to any gene: 1. This CDR3 comprises 14 residues. CDR3 residues: CASSFTSGSYEQYF. For the CDR3, the DNA is TGTGCCAGCAGCTTTACTAGCGGCTCCTACGAGCAGTACTTC. Full variable domain (remainder filled in from reference TRBV11-2 and TRBJ2-7): EAGVAQSPRYKIIEKRQSVAFWCNPISGHATLYWYQQILGQGPKLLIQFQNNGVVDDSQLPKDRFSAERLKGVDSTLKIQPAKLEDSAVYLCASSFTSGSYEQYFGPGTRLTVT.

The V call is TRBV6-2 or TRBV6-3, the J call TRBJ2-5; 7 bases are shared with TRBD1. CDR3 length: 14 residues. The trim removed 2 bases at V and 4 bases at J, leaving 4 bases unmatched. Germline V gene sequence: CDR1 MNHEY, CDR2 SVGEGT. The CDR3: CASSYRGPGETQYF. The CDR3 coding sequence is TGTGCCAGCAGTTACAGGGGGCCGGGAGAGACCCAGTACTTC.

This clonotype came up once. This chain links TRBV2 with TRBJ1-1; 8 bases map to TRBD1. Germline V gives CDR1 SNHLY, CDR2 FYNNEI. The CDR3 is 17 amino acids. The J segment lost 0 bases and the V segment lost 6 bases, leaving 12 bases of the junction unmatched. CDR3 bases: TGTGCCAGCAGCGCCCGCCCCAGGGGGCCGATGAACACTGAAGCTTTCTTT. This translates into CASSARPRGPMNTEAFF.

The chain has TRBV5-6 and TRBJ2-5, with TRBD1 matching over 10 bases. V gave up 8 bases and J gave up 1 base; unmatched junction bases: 5. CDR3 length: 14 residues. CDR1 is SGHDT and CDR2 is YYEEEE in the germline V gene. CDR3 in amino acids: CASNRDRGQETQYF. The CDR3 DNA reads TGTGCCAGTAACCGGGACAGGGGCCAAGAGACCCAGTACTTC.

This clonotype appeared a few times. The chain is built from TRBV20-1 and TRBJ1-1; the D gene is possibly TRBD1 (6 bases). This CDR3 has 14 amino acids. The ends were cut back, 6 bases at V and 5 bases at J, with 19 bases in the middle. CDR1 and CDR2 (germline): DFQATT, SNEGSKA (reference sequence). The CDR3 DNA sequence: TGCAGTGCCAGAAGGCAGGGGAGGGGAACTGAAGCTTTCTTT. It specifies CSARRQGRGTEAFF.

This clonotype was seen only once. The rearrangement uses TRBV28 and TRBJ2-1; 11 bases are a match to TRBD2. Germline loops: CDR1 MDHEN, CDR2 SYDVKM. Unmatched junction bases numbered 7, after V lost 5 bases and J lost 10 bases. The CDR3 spans 14 residues. This chain's CDR3 is CASSPSGRIWEQFF. CDR3 in DNA: TGTGCCAGCAGTCCTAGCGGGAGGATCTGGGAGCAGTTCTTC.

This chain joins TRBV20-1 and TRBJ2-3, with TRBD2 matching over 9 bases. Trimming at V came to 6 bases and at J to 9 bases, leaving 16 bases not matched to a gene. Germline V gene sequence: CDR1 DFQATT, CDR2 SNEGSKA (reference sequence). The CDR3 runs to 15 residues. The CDR3 region has the DNA TGCAGTGCCCCGAATCCTAGCGGGGACGGGGTAACGCAGTATTTT. Translated: CSAPNPSGDGVTQYF.

The chain employs TRBV7-9 and TRBJ2-5; no clear D. CDR1 SEHNR and CDR2 FQNEAQ come from the germline V gene (reference sequence). CDR3 length equals 12 residues. The ends were cut back, 4 bases at V and 4 bases at J, with 7 bases in the middle. The CDR3 region is CASSWPIETQYF. In DNA form, the CDR3 reads TGTGCCAGCAGCTGGCCTATAGAGACCCAGTACTTC.

This clonotype showed up just a few times. This chain uses TRBV2 with TRBJ1-1; perhaps TRBD1 as D (6 bases). Per germline, CDR1 SNHLY and CDR2 FYNNEI. V was trimmed by 7 bases and J by 0 bases, leaving 15 bases between them. The CDR3 totals 15 residues. CDR3 sequence reads: CASTMGAGMNTEAFF. Written as DNA, the CDR3 is TGTGCCAGCACCATGGGGGCGGGGATGAACACTGAAGCTTTCTTT. The full variable domain, rest sourced from reference TRBV2 and TRBJ1-1, is EPEVTQTPSHQVTQMGQEVILRCVPISNHLYFYWYRQILGQKVEFLVSFYNNEISEKSEIFDDQFSVERPDGSNFTLKIRSTKLEDSAMYFCASTMGAGMNTEAFFGQGTRLTVV.

The chain employs TRBV6-4 and TRBJ1-1; D uncertain. This CDR3 region has 11 residues. Germline-derived CDR1 and CDR2 are MRHNA and SNTAGT. Between the trimmed V and J ends, which lost 8 bases and 1 base, there was a span of 5 bases. The CDR3 sequence: CASDKNTEAFF. The CDR3 DNA is TGTGCCAGCGATAAGAACACTGAAGCTTTCTTT.

The chain combines TRBV5-1 with TRBJ2-3; TRBD2 is a possible D gene (5 bases). Per the germline V gene, CDR1 is SGHRS and CDR2 is YFSETQ. Trimming left V 9 bases short and J 0 bases short, with 17 bases between. The CDR3 totals 15 residues. CDR3 residues: CATTYGGRSTDTQYF. CDR3 nucleotides: TGCGCCACCACTTACGGCGGGCGCAGCACAGATACGCAGTATTTT.

The gene calls are TRBV11-3 and TRBJ2-1; D might be TRBD1 (5 bases). The CDR3 consists of 12 residues. V dropped 0 bases and J dropped 9 bases, with 6 bases sitting between them. From germline, CDR1 is SGHNT and CDR2 YENEEA. The CDR3 DNA reads TGTGCCAGCAGCTTAGATCAGGGTGAGCAGTTCTTC. Translating gives CASSLDQGEQFF.

The V gene is TRBV19, the J gene TRBJ1-5; D possibly corresponds to TRBD1 (5 bases). V gave up 3 bases and J gave up 6 bases, with 9 bases separating them. The CDR3 sequence is 13 residues long. Germline CDR1 reads LNHDA; CDR2 reads SQIVND (reference sequence). CDR3 loop: CASSIGRGQPQHF. In DNA form, the CDR3 reads TGTGCCAGTAGTATCGGAAGGGGTCAGCCCCAGCATTTT.